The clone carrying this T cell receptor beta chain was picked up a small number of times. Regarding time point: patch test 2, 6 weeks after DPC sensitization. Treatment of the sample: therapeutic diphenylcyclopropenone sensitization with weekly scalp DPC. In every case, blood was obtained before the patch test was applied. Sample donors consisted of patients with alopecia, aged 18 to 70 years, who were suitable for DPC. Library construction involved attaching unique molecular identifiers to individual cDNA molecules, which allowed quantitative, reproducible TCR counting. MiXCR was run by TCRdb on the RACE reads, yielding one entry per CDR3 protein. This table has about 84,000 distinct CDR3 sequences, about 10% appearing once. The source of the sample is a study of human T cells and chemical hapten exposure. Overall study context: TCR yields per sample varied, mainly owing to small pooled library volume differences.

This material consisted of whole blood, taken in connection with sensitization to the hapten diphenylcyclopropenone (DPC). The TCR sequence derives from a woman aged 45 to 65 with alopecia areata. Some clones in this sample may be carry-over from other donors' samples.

The CDR3 sequence is CASRPDFTNTEAFF. The CDR3 DNA sequence: TGTGCCAGCAGGCCGGACTTCACCAACACTGAAGCTTTCTTT. The chain links TRBV5-4 to TRBJ1-1; D uncertain. The CDR3 is 14 amino acids. Germline loops: CDR1 SGHNT, CDR2 YYREEE (reference sequence). Deletions cut 5 bases from V and 2 bases from J, with 13 bases between.